What follows are 31 T cell receptor beta chains derived from one specimen sequenced in a study of T cells in Graves' hyperthyroidism and ophthalmopathy. The source material, RNA transcripts, was used to amplify TCR beta CDR3 regions. The HTBI set primed first-round TCR CDR3 RT-PCR. MiXCR, applied by TCRdb to the multiplex PCR reads, yields one record per CDR3 protein. The sample has about 290,000 distinct CDR3 sequences, 15% to 20% seen once. Sample: blood. These receptors came from a man aged 25 to 40 with Graves' hyperthyroidism.

Here the CDR3 reads CAWSVSAPNEQYF. The CDR3 DNA reads as TGTGCCTGGAGTGTTTCGGCACCTAACGAGCAGTACTTC. The J gene is TRBJ2-7, the V gene TRBV30; D is ambiguous. The CDR3 runs to 13 residues. Deletions cut 0 bases from V and 5 bases from J, with 11 bases between. CDR1 and CDR2 (germline): GTSNPN, SVGIG (reference sequence).

The sample holds many counts of this clonotype. The genes are TRBV4-1 and TRBJ2-5, with 11 bases fitting TRBD2. Germline V gives CDR1 MGHRA, CDR2 YSYEKL. Trimming at V came to 0 bases and at J to 5 bases, leaving 14 bases not matched to a gene. CDR3 length equals 19 residues. CDR3 in amino acids: CASSQEVETSGIWRETQYF. For the CDR3, the DNA is TGCGCCAGCAGCCAAGAGGTGGAGACTAGCGGGATCTGGAGGGAGACCCAGTACTTC.

This clonotype was found many times. V is TRBV12-3 or TRBV12-4 and J is TRBJ2-7; TRBD1 might be the D (5 bases). The CDR3 totals 14 residues. The ends were cut back, 10 bases at V and 7 bases at J, with 23 bases in the middle. The CDR3 sequence is CATSPRAVRGEQYF. For the CDR3, the DNA is TGTGCCACCAGCCCCCGGGCGGTAAGGGGTGAGCAGTACTTC.

The sample holds a few counts of this clonotype. The J gene is TRBJ2-1, the V gene TRBV6-2 or TRBV6-3; 13 bases fit TRBD2. The CDR3 is 18 amino acids. With 5 bases clipped from V and 3 bases from J, the junction kept 10 bases outside the gene matches. The V gene's germline CDR1 is MNHEY and CDR2 SVGEGT. The CDR3 DNA follows: TGTGCCAGCAGTCCTGGACTAGCGGGAGAAGGGTACTACAATGAGCAGTTCTTC. It specifies CASSPGLAGEGYYNEQFF.

The V gene is TRBV12-3 or TRBV12-4, the J gene TRBJ2-5; tentatively, D is TRBD1 or TRBD2 (5 bases each). This CDR3 is built from 15 residues. Trimming cost V 3 bases and J 2 bases, with 13 bases left between them. CDR3 bases: TGTGCCAGCAGTTTCCCCCGGGACGGTCAAGAGACCCAGTACTTC. This translates into CASSFPRDGQETQYF.

The genes are TRBV29-1 and TRBJ1-3; D gene unclear. This CDR3 is built from 13 residues. Between the trimmed V and J ends, which lost 7 bases and 3 bases, there was a span of 13 bases. Germline V gene sequence: CDR1 SQVTM, CDR2 ANQGSEA. The CDR3: CSGAVVGGNTIYF. The CDR3 nucleotides read TGCAGCGGGGCGGTAGTCGGTGGAAACACCATATATTTT.

This clonotype was picked up many times. V usage is TRBV27 and J usage is TRBJ2-3; 7 bases agree with TRBD1. V was pared by 6 bases and J by 2 bases, with 5 bases of the junction left unmatched. Germline loops: CDR1 MNHEY, CDR2 SMNVEV (reference sequence). This CDR3 spans 14 amino acids. Here the CDR3 reads CASSRTGYTDTQYF. The CDR3 DNA is TGTGCCAGCAGCCGGACAGGTTACACAGATACGCAGTATTTT.

This clonotype was counted only a few times. V is TRBV11-2 and J is TRBJ1-5; 8 bases line up with TRBD1. Germline values: CDR1 SGHAT, CDR2 FQNNGV. J gave up 7 bases and V 0 bases, and 8 bases lay outside the gene matches. The CDR3 is 16 amino acids. The CDR3 bases are TGTGCCAGCAGCTTAGATCTCAGGACAGGGAGACAGCCCCAGCATTTT. This encodes CASSLDLRTGRQPQHF.

This clonotype was recorded a few times. The V gene is TRBV3-1, the J gene TRBJ2-5; TRBD2 matches at 7 bases. The V segment lost 1 base and the J segment 3 bases; nucleotides outside the gene matches: 5. This CDR3 spans 15 amino acids. Germline V gene sequence: CDR1 LGHDT, CDR2 YNNKEL (reference sequence). The CDR3 DNA sequence: TGTGCCAGCAGCCAAGCCCCCCTAGCGGAAGAGACCCAGTACTTC. The encoded protein is CASSQAPLAEETQYF.

This clonotype was counted only a few times. The chain uses TRBV5-4 and TRBJ2-7; 12 bases are shared with TRBD2. With 4 bases clipped from V and 4 bases from J, the junction kept 9 bases outside the gene matches. The CDR3 has 16 amino acids. Per germline, CDR1 SGHNT and CDR2 YYREEE (reference sequence). Here the CDR3 DNA reads TGTGCCAGCAGCCCGTCGCGGACTAGCGGGGTGTACGAGCAGTACTTC. Residues: CASSPSRTSGVYEQYF.

The J gene is TRBJ1-1, the V gene TRBV3-1, with a weak D call TRBD1 (6 bases). Germline CDR1 reads LGHDT; CDR2 reads YNNKEL (reference sequence). The CDR3 length is 18 residues. Trimming pared 0 bases from V and 3 bases from J, leaving 20 bases between. The CDR3 sequence is CASSQEGYRVREDTEAFF. CDR3 DNA sequence: TGTGCCAGCAGCCAAGAAGGCTACAGGGTAAGAGAGGACACTGAAGCTTTCTTT. Full variable domain (outside the CDR3, taken from reference TRBV3-1 and TRBJ1-1): DTAVSQTPKYLVTQMGNDKSIKCEQNLGHDTMYWYKQDSKKFLKIMFSYNNKELIINETVPNRFSPKSPDKAHLNLHINSLELGDSAVYFCASSQEGYRVREDTEAFFGQGTRLTVV.

This clonotype was picked up many times. The rearrangement links TRBV6-5 to TRBJ1-4, with D hard to call. The germline gives CDR1 MNHEY, CDR2 SVGAGI. This CDR3 has 15 amino acids. Between the trimmed V and J ends, which lost 0 bases and 8 bases, there was a span of 13 bases. CDR3 sequence: CASSYSDMGQEKLFF. As DNA, the CDR3 is TGTGCCAGCAGTTACTCAGACATGGGCCAGGAAAAACTGTTTTTT.

The chain couples TRBV25-1 to TRBJ2-2; D is perhaps TRBD1 (6 bases). The V gene's germline CDR1 is MGHDK and CDR2 SYGVNS. Between the trimmed V and J ends, which lost 3 bases and 4 bases, there was a span of 15 bases. The CDR3 length is 16 residues. The CDR3, as DNA: TGTGCCAGCAGTGAGGTGGGGGCGGTGGGCACCGGGGAGCTGTTTTTT. This sequence encodes CASSEVGAVGTGELFF. Together with reference TRBV25-1 and TRBJ2-2, the CDR3 gives the full variable domain: EADIYQTPRYLVIGTGKKITLECSQTMGHDKMYWYQQDPGMELHLIHYSYGVNSTEKGDLSSESTVSRIRTEHFPLTLESARPSHTSQYLCASSEVGAVGTGELFFGEGSRLTVL.

The genes are TRBV7-9 and TRBJ2-5; 8 nucleotides align to TRBD2. CDR1 and CDR2 (germline): SEHNR, FQNEAQ (reference sequence). The CDR3 consists of 14 residues. V lost 5 bases and J lost 5; bases outside the gene matches: 7. The CDR3 protein is CASSPRGGLETQYF. The CDR3 DNA reads as TGTGCCAGCAGCCCCCGCGGGGGGCTTGAGACCCAGTACTTC.

The genes are TRBV2 and TRBJ2-7; D may be TRBD1 or TRBD2 (5 bases each). V lost 7 bases, J lost 3 bases, and 16 bases lay in between. The length of the CDR3 is 14 residues. Germline assignment: CDR1 SNHLY and CDR2 FYNNEI. As DNA, the CDR3 is TGTGCCAGCATGGGACGGATCCTACGCTACGAGCAGTACTTC. Amino acids: CASMGRILRYEQYF.

This clonotype was counted many times. This chain links TRBV27 with TRBJ1-2; D is ambiguous. V lost 2 bases, J lost 6 bases, and 16 bases lay in between. CDR1 is MNHEY and CDR2 is SMNVEV in the germline V gene (reference sequence). This CDR3 is built from 15 residues. The CDR3 bases are TGTGCCAGCAGTTTAAGAGTTACAGAAGGCAATGGCTACACCTTC. Translated: CASSLRVTEGNGYTF.

This clonotype appeared a few times. CDR3 bases: TGTGCCAGCAGCTTTTCATCTGAGCAGTTCTTC. Translation gives CASSFSSEQFF. The chain couples TRBV7-9 to TRBJ2-1; D is unclear. This CDR3 has 11 amino acids. The V gene's germline CDR1 is SEHNR and CDR2 FQNEAQ (reference sequence). V lost 3 bases and J lost 9, with 6 bases in between.

This clonotype was seen just once. The chain recombines TRBV6-9 with TRBJ1-4, with 8 nucleotides matching TRBD1. The CDR3 covers 15 residues. Germline lookup yields CDR1 MNHGY and CDR2 SVAAGI. J gave up 6 bases and V 4 bases, and 7 bases lay outside the gene matches. CDR3 nucleotide sequence: TGTGCCAGCAGTTGGAGCGGACAGGGTGATGAAAAACTGTTTTTT. It translates to CASSWSGQGDEKLFF.

In this sample, this clonotype turned up many times. This sequence joins TRBV7-8 and TRBJ1-1; D is unclear. The CDR3 sequence is 16 residues long. V dropped 0 bases and J dropped 1 base, with 12 bases sitting between them. Germline-derived CDR1 and CDR2 are SGHVS and FQNEAQ. CDR3 in DNA: TGTGCCAGCAGCTTAGCGGGATGGCCCGGGAACACTGAAGCTTTCTTT. This codes for CASSLAGWPGNTEAFF.

For the CDR3, the DNA is TGCAGCGTTGAAGGGGGGGGTGAGCAGTACTTC. It specifies CSVEGGGEQYF. The rearrangement uses TRBV29-1 and TRBJ2-7, with TRBD2 matching over 7 bases. Unmatched junction bases numbered 1, after V lost 1 base and J lost 7 bases. This CDR3 is 11 amino acids long. The germline gives CDR1 SQVTM, CDR2 ANQGSEA.

The chain is built from TRBV2 and TRBJ1-1; 7 bases align to TRBD1. CDR1 and CDR2 from the germline V gene are SNHLY and FYNNEI. The CDR3 runs 14 residues. Trimming cost V 3 bases and J 5 bases; bases outside gene matches: 6. CDR3 amino acids: CASSDLTGSTEAFF. CDR3 nucleotides: TGTGCCAGCAGTGATCTGACAGGGAGTACTGAAGCTTTCTTT.

This clonotype was found many times. The chain joins TRBV5-1 to TRBJ2-1; D is ambiguous. Germline CDR1 SGHRS, CDR2 YFSETQ. The CDR3 runs to 14 residues. V shed 4 bases and J shed 6 bases, with 14 bases lying between them. The CDR3 reads CASSHPRGGNEQFF. CDR3 bases: TGCGCCAGCAGCCATCCTAGAGGCGGCAATGAGCAGTTCTTC.

This clonotype was counted ten times or more. The rearrangement links TRBV24-1 to TRBJ2-7; D uncertain. From germline, CDR1 is KGHDR and CDR2 SFDVKD. There are 16 residues in the CDR3. V was cut by 3 bases and J by 2 bases, with 16 bases left in between. The CDR3 spells CATSDTSAYTTYEQYF. CDR3 nucleotide sequence: TGTGCCACCAGTGATACTTCCGCATATACCACCTACGAGCAGTACTTC.

Many counts were recorded for this clonotype. V and J are TRBV9 and TRBJ2-7; TRBD1 might be the D (5 bases). This CDR3 spans 15 amino acids. Germline CDR1 and CDR2: SGDLS and YYNGEE. Between the trimmed V and J ends, which lost 1 base and 5 bases, there was a span of 16 bases. DNA of the CDR3: TGTGCCAGCAGCGTAATAGGGAACCTCAGGGACGAGCAGTACTTC. It encodes CASSVIGNLRDEQYF.

In its sample, this clonotype was seen a few times. The chain links TRBV5-5 to TRBJ2-4; 9 bases match TRBD1. This CDR3 spans 16 amino acids. Germline CDR1 SGHKS, CDR2 YYEKEE (reference sequence). Trimming took 0 bases from V and 2 from J; bases not matched to a gene: 3. The CDR3 protein is CASSLGTGASKNIQYF. The CDR3 DNA is TGTGCCAGCAGCTTGGGGACAGGGGCTTCCAAAAACATTCAGTACTTC.

This clonotype was detected ten times or more. The chain uses TRBV11-1 and TRBJ2-3, with 9 positions matching TRBD1. Per the germline V gene, CDR1 is SGHAT and CDR2 is FQDESV (reference sequence). With 3 bases clipped from V and 5 bases from J, the junction kept 9 bases outside the gene matches. CDR3 size: 16 residues. The DNA for the CDR3 is TGTGCCAGCAGCTTGTACAGGGGGCCGCGCATAGATACGCAGTATTTT. Residues: CASSLYRGPRIDTQYF. The full variable domain, with the rest looked up from reference TRBV11-1 and TRBJ2-3, is EAEVAQSPRYKITEKSQAVAFWCDPISGHATLYWYRQILGQGPELLVQFQDESVVDDSQLPKDRFSAERLKGVDSTLKIQPAELGDSAMYLCASSLYRGPRIDTQYFGPGTRLTVL.

Note on this clonotype: A much more abundant neighbour one base away suggests this may be a read error. Likely a read error: the CDR3 ends without its conserved phenylalanine or tryptophan. V usage is TRBV12-3 or TRBV12-4 and J usage is TRBJ2-3; D unclear. CDR3 size: 13 residues. V was cut by 6 bases and J by 2 bases, with 9 bases left in between. The CDR3 is CASSRANTDTQYS. DNA of the CDR3: TGTGCCAGCAGCCGGGCTAACACAGATACGCAGTATTCT.

The chain uses TRBV6-2 or TRBV6-3 and TRBJ2-1, with D perhaps TRBD1 (6 bases). This CDR3 has 17 amino acids. Trimming took off 5 bases at V and 11 bases at J, with 28 bases between the two ends. Germline CDR1 MNHEY, CDR2 SVGEGT. The CDR3 nucleotides read TGTGCCAGCAGTCACTTACAGGGTTTTGAAGCATTGATCCAGCAGTTCTTC. It encodes CASSHLQGFEALIQQFF.

The sample holds a few counts of this clonotype. J is TRBJ2-2 and V is TRBV5-1, with a possible D match to TRBD1 (6 bases). The CDR3 length is 15 residues. Trimming removed 7 bases at V and 0 bases at J, with 13 bases between. Germline V CDR1 and CDR2: SGHRS, YFSETQ. The chain's CDR3 is CASAPTGTNTGELFF. DNA of the CDR3: TGCGCCAGCGCCCCGACAGGAACGAACACCGGGGAGCTGTTTTTT.

This clonotype was found many times. Its ends do not fully match the called genes, so a read error is possible. This rearrangement joins TRBV28 to TRBJ2-7, with a weak D call TRBD2 (6 bases). The V gene's germline CDR1 is MDHEN and CDR2 SYDVKM. This CDR3 region has 15 residues. The CDR3 loop is CASSQPGLPPYEQCF. CDR3 nucleotide sequence: TGTGCCAGCAGTCAACCGGGACTTCCTCCCTACGAGCAGTGCTTC.

This clonotype was seen many times. The J gene is TRBJ1-1, the V gene TRBV20-1, with D possibly TRBD1 on 5 matching bases. Germline assignment: CDR1 DFQATT and CDR2 SNEGSKA (reference sequence). The CDR3 contains 13 residues. V dropped 0 bases and J dropped 5 bases, with 10 bases sitting between them. The CDR3 nucleotides are TGCAGTGCTAGAGATCCGCGGGGGACTGAAGCTTTCTTT. It codes for CSARDPRGTEAFF.